Following are 28 T cell receptor beta chains from one sample sequenced in a study of T-cell memory formation after mild COVID-19. Each CDR3 protein is one row after TCRdb ran MiXCR on the 5' RACE reads. The table includes approximately 82,000 distinct CDR3 sequences, 10% to 15% detected once. Sequenced material: PBMCs or a T cell subset sorted from them (not recorded which). The receptors derive from a man aged 18 to 35 who had mild COVID-19 (a few samples of this study predate the infection). Cell type and time point are not known.

The table lists this clonotype with a few counts. The chain carries TRBV19 and TRBJ2-1; D is ambiguous. V gave up 6 bases and J gave up 9 bases, with 6 bases separating them. The CDR3 loop spans 10 amino acids. Germline V gives CDR1 LNHDA, CDR2 SQIVND (reference sequence). The CDR3 DNA reads as TGTGCCAGTAGAGGCTCTGAGCAGTTCTTC. Its protein is CASRGSEQFF.

The rearrangement joins TRBV9 to TRBJ1-5; TRBD1 aligns across 9 bases. J lost 3 bases, V lost 4 bases, and 5 bases had no gene match. The CDR3 is 15 amino acids. Germline V gene data show CDR1 as SGDLS and CDR2 as YYNGEE. This CDR3 is CASSRQGVNNQPQHF. In nucleotides, the CDR3 is TGTGCCAGCAGCCGACAGGGGGTAAACAATCAGCCCCAGCATTTT.

A single count supports this clonotype. This chain uses TRBV9 with TRBJ1-2, with D maybe TRBD1 (5 bases). Trimming took off 3 bases at V and 8 bases at J, with 23 bases between the two ends. CDR3 size: 16 residues. The germline V gene has CDR1 SGDLS and CDR2 YYNGEE. The chain's CDR3 is CASSAKSGPTLRGYTF. The CDR3 nucleotides read TGTGCCAGCAGCGCCAAGTCGGGGCCAACCCTCCGGGGCTACACCTTC.

The V call is TRBV7-6, the J call TRBJ2-7; the D gene is possibly TRBD1 (5 bases). Germline V gene lookup returns CDR1 SGHVS and CDR2 FNYEAQ. The CDR3 consists of 13 residues. V dropped 3 bases and J dropped 5 bases, with 11 bases sitting between them. The CDR3 bases are TGTGCCAGCAGCTTTAGGTCAGGGCACGAGCAGTACGTC. Translated: CASSFRSGHEQYV.

This clonotype has just a few counts. The CDR3, as DNA: TGTGCCAGCAGTACGCGCGGGGCAAACATTCAGTACTTC. It codes for CASSTRGANIQYF. This chain connects TRBV27 to TRBJ2-4; D is perhaps TRBD2 (6 bases). V lost 5 bases and J lost 6, with 11 bases in between. Germline loops: CDR1 MNHEY, CDR2 SMNVEV (reference sequence). The CDR3 is 13 residues long.

The rearrangement uses TRBV7-3 and TRBJ1-6, with 9 bases aligning to TRBD1. The CDR3 covers 14 residues. The germline V gene encodes CDR1 SGHTA and CDR2 FQGTGA. The V and J ends lost 5 bases and 7 bases, in that order; junction bases with no gene match: 3. Written as DNA, the CDR3 is TGTGCCAGCAGCCGTGGGACAGGGAATTCACCCCTCCACTTT. This sequence encodes CASSRGTGNSPLHF.

The CDR3 sequence is CATSDSPEKLFF. DNA for the CDR3: TGTGCCACTTCGGACAGCCCCGAAAAACTGTTTTTT. The genes are TRBV6-5 and TRBJ1-4; D is possibly TRBD1 (6 bases). The CDR3 length is 12 residues. Germline V gene data show CDR1 as MNHEY and CDR2 as SVGAGI. The V gene lost 10 bases and the J gene lost 8 bases, with 14 bases spanning the gap.

V usage is TRBV5-1 and J usage is TRBJ2-1; 8 nucleotides agree with TRBD2. This CDR3 has 15 residues. The trim removed 2 bases at V and 7 bases at J, leaving 8 bases unmatched. Germline loops: CDR1 SGHRS, CDR2 YFSETQ. CDR3 sequence reads: CASSLTGGLRNEQFF. CDR3 coding DNA: TGCGCCAGCAGCTTAACGGGGGGGTTAAGGAATGAGCAGTTCTTC.

This clonotype was seen more than once but under ten times. V and J are TRBV15 and TRBJ2-5; 11 bases align to TRBD1. V dropped 0 bases and J dropped 5; count of bases not matched to a gene: 8. CDR1 and CDR2 from the germline V gene are LNHNV and YYDKDF (reference sequence). The CDR3 extends over 17 amino acids. The CDR3 here is CATSRDPGQGVRETQYF. The CDR3 nucleotides read TGTGCCACCAGCAGAGATCCGGGACAGGGGGTTCGGGAGACCCAGTACTTC. The variable domain in full, completed from reference TRBV15 and TRBJ2-5, reads DAMVIQNPRYQVTQFGKPVTLSCSQTLNHNVMYWYQQKSSQAPKLLFHYYDKDFNNEADTPDNFQSRRPNTSFCFLDIRSPGLGDTAMYLCATSRDPGQGVRETQYFGPGTRLLVL.

The chain combines TRBV12-3 or TRBV12-4 with TRBJ2-7; either TRBD1 or TRBD2 may supply D (6 bases each). V lost 1 base and J lost 1, with 11 bases in between. The CDR3 loop spans 15 amino acids. CDR3 protein: CASSLGGGGSYEQYF. In DNA form, the CDR3 reads TGTGCCAGCAGTTTAGGTGGAGGGGGTTCCTACGAGCAGTACTTC.

The chain carries TRBV5-4 and TRBJ2-1, with 8 bases matching TRBD2. V gave up 9 bases and J gave up 5 bases; unmatched junction bases: 7. This CDR3 is built from 13 residues. CDR1 SGHNT and CDR2 YYREEE come from the germline V gene (reference sequence). The CDR3 sequence: CAILSGADNEQFF. DNA of the CDR3: TGTGCCATCCTTAGCGGGGCAGACAATGAGCAGTTCTTC.

There are a few counts of this clonotype. The chain carries TRBV4-3 and TRBJ2-2, with a tentative D call TRBD2 (5 bases). The CDR3 is 14 residues long. CDR1 and CDR2 from the germline V gene are LGHNA and YSLEER. V was cut by 1 base and J by 6 bases, with 9 bases left in between. CDR3 amino acids: CASSQGRGSGELFF. In DNA form, the CDR3 reads TGCGCCAGCAGCCAAGGCCGGGGTTCCGGGGAGCTGTTTTTT.

This chain connects TRBV19 to TRBJ1-2; the match to TRBD1 covers 7 bases. This CDR3 has 14 amino acids. Trimming at V came to 4 bases and at J to 3 bases, leaving 5 bases not matched to a gene. The V gene's germline CDR1 is LNHDA and CDR2 SQIVND (reference sequence). CDR3: CASSTDRDDYGYTF. In DNA, the CDR3 is TGTGCCAGTAGTACCGACAGGGATGACTATGGCTACACCTTC.

In this sample, this clonotype turned up a few times. This chain uses TRBV10-3 with TRBJ1-3; a possible D gene is TRBD1 (5 bases). Trimming left V 0 bases short and J 2 bases short, with 8 bases between. Germline V gives CDR1 ENHRY, CDR2 SYGVKD. CDR3 length equals 15 residues. CDR3 in DNA: TGTGCCATCAGTGAGTCCAGGGTAGCTGGAAACACCATATATTTT. Its protein product is CAISESRVAGNTIYF.

The chain combines TRBV5-1 with TRBJ2-2; D may be TRBD2 (6 bases). Germline CDR1 SGHRS, CDR2 YFSETQ. Trimming removed 6 bases at V and 3 bases at J, with 15 bases between. The CDR3 sequence is 15 residues long. The CDR3 sequence: CASTFRGMDTGELFF. In nucleotides, the CDR3 is TGCGCCAGCACATTCCGGGGGATGGACACCGGGGAGCTGTTTTTT.

The chain is built from TRBV7-8 and TRBJ2-7, with 9 bases that match TRBD2. CDR1 is SGHVS and CDR2 is FQNEAQ in the germline V gene. The junction had 8 bases not matched to a gene; V was cut back by 5 bases and J by 3 bases. This CDR3 contains 15 residues. The CDR3 sequence is CASSHGTSRIYEQYF. Written as DNA, the CDR3 is TGTGCCAGCAGCCATGGGACTAGCAGAATCTACGAGCAGTACTTC. Supplemented by reference TRBV7-8 and TRBJ2-7, the full variable domain reads GAGVSQSPRYKVAKRGQDVALRCDPISGHVSLFWYQQALGQGPEFLTYFQNEAQLDKSGLPSDRFFAERPEGSVSTLKIQRTQQEDSAVYLCASSHGTSRIYEQYFGPGTRLTVT.

This clonotype was observed a handful of times. The chain recombines TRBV27 with TRBJ2-3; no definite D call. Germline CDR1 is MNHEY and CDR2 is SMNVEV (reference sequence). CDR3 length equals 18 residues. Trimming removed 5 bases at V and 0 bases at J, with 21 bases between. CDR3 sequence reads: CASSVSARTRPSTDTQYF. For the CDR3, the DNA is TGTGCCAGCAGTGTCTCAGCCAGGACGCGGCCTAGCACAGATACGCAGTATTTT.

For this clonotype: A much larger clone lies one base from this, so it may be a read error. This rearrangement joins TRBV4-3 to TRBJ2-3; TRBD1 or TRBD2 may be the D gene (6 bases each). The germline V gene encodes CDR1 LGHNA and CDR2 YSLEER. The CDR3 spans 17 residues. Trimming removed 1 base at V and 0 bases at J, with 14 bases between. CDR3 DNA: TGCGCCAGCAGCCAAGCGTGGGGGGCGAGTAGCACAGATACGCAGTATTTT. Its protein product is CASSQAWGASSTDTQYF.

This clonotype showed up just a few times. This chain connects TRBV7-9 to TRBJ2-7; D unclear. Germline V gene lookup returns CDR1 SEHNR and CDR2 FQNEAQ (reference sequence). Between the trimmed V and J ends, which lost 5 bases and 4 bases, there was a span of 12 bases. The CDR3 length is 13 residues. The CDR3 loop reads CASSREDGYEQYV. The CDR3 nucleotides read TGTGCCAGCAGCCGAGAGGATGGGTACGAGCAGTACGTC.

This clonotype was detected a few times. This chain joins TRBV7-9 and TRBJ2-3; D is ambiguous. The CDR3 totals 14 residues. The ends were cut back, 4 bases at V and 4 bases at J, with 12 bases in the middle. Germline V lookup: CDR1 SEHNR, CDR2 FQNEAQ (reference sequence). The CDR3 spells CASSSSGSADTQYF. CDR3 in DNA: TGTGCCAGCAGCTCCTCAGGTTCCGCAGATACGCAGTATTTT.

The chain combines TRBV7-9 with TRBJ1-2, with 10 bases fitting TRBD1. The CDR3 is made up of 15 amino acids. Looked up from germline, CDR1 is SEHNR and CDR2 is FQNEAQ (reference sequence). Trimming removed 3 bases from V and 6 bases from J; junction bases left unmatched: 7. The CDR3 nucleotides read TGTGCCAGCAGCTTCCGAGACAGGGGGCAACATGGCTACACCTTC. Its protein is CASSFRDRGQHGYTF.

The chain links TRBV6-5 to TRBJ1-2; D not resolved. The CDR3 covers 14 residues. Germline V gene data show CDR1 as MNHEY and CDR2 as SVGAGI. With 0 bases removed from V and 8 bases from J, the gap between germline ends came to 13 bases. CDR3 sequence reads: CASSYSVGITGYTF. CDR3 nucleotides: TGTGCCAGCAGTTACTCGGTGGGGATCACGGGCTACACCTTC.

The rearrangement links TRBV4-1 to TRBJ2-3; D is ambiguous. CDR3 length equals 15 residues. CDR1 and CDR2 (germline): MGHRA, YSYEKL. V shed 0 bases and J shed 6 bases, with 13 bases lying between them. The CDR3 sequence is CASSQDLKGRDTQYF. The DNA of the CDR3 is TGCGCCAGCAGCCAAGATCTTAAAGGGCGGGATACGCAGTATTTT.

The chain combines TRBV9 with TRBJ1-3; D gene ambiguous. The CDR3 covers 15 residues. Between the trimmed V and J ends, which lost 3 bases and 3 bases, there was a span of 13 bases. Germline CDR1 is SGDLS and CDR2 is YYNGEE. The CDR3 coding sequence is TGTGCCAGCAGCGCCCACTACGGGGTTGGAAACACCATATATTTT. Amino acid sequence: CASSAHYGVGNTIYF.

V usage is TRBV5-5 and J usage is TRBJ1-5; D unresolved. CDR1 and CDR2 (germline): SGHKS, YYEKEE (reference sequence). V dropped 0 bases and J dropped 4 bases, with 14 bases sitting between them. The length of the CDR3 is 16 residues. The CDR3 reads CASSLEGRPANQPQHF. In nucleotides, the CDR3 is TGTGCCAGCAGCTTGGAGGGCAGACCAGCAAATCAGCCCCAGCATTTT. The entire variable domain, with the rest obtained from reference TRBV5-5 and TRBJ1-5, is as follows: DAGVTQSPTHLIKTRGQQVTLRCSPISGHKSVSWYQQVLGQGPQFIFQYYEKEERGRGNFPDRFSARQFPNYSSELNVNALLLGDSALYLCASSLEGRPANQPQHFGDGTRLSIL.

This clonotype has a handful of counts. The chain employs TRBV28 and TRBJ1-6; D gene unclear. V lost 3 bases, J lost 1 base, and 4 bases lay in between. The CDR3 runs to 14 residues. Germline loops: CDR1 MDHEN, CDR2 SYDVKM. The CDR3 DNA follows: TGTGCCAGCAGTTTGGGATCCTATAATTCACCCCTCCACTTT. Translated, it gives CASSLGSYNSPLHF.

The V call is TRBV5-1, the J call TRBJ1-4; possibly TRBD1 for D (5 bases). Per the germline V gene, CDR1 is SGHRS and CDR2 is YFSETQ. CDR3 length: 12 amino acids. Trimming left V 0 bases short and J 16 bases short, with 13 bases between. The DNA of the CDR3 is TGCGCCAGCAGCTTGGAGGGCAGGGCCCAGTTTTTT. It encodes CASSLEGRAQFF.

This chain connects TRBV29-1 to TRBJ1-1; possibly TRBD1 for D (6 bases). Per germline, CDR1 SQVTM and CDR2 ANQGSEA. V was cut by 4 bases and J by 10 bases, with 13 bases left in between. The CDR3 has 11 residues. In DNA form, the CDR3 reads TGCAGCGTTGTTGGGGGCCTTTTAGCTTTCTTT. Translated: CSVVGGLLAFF.